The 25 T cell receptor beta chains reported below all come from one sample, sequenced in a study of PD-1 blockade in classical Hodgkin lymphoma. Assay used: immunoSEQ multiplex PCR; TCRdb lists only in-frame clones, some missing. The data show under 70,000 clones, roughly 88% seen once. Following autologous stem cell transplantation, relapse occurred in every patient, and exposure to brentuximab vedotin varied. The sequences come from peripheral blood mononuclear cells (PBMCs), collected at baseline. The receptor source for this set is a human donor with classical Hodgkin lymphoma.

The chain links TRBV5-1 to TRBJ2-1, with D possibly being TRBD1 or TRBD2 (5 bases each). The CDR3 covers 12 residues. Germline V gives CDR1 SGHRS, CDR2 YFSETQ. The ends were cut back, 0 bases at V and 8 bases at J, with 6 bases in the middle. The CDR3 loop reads CASSLVGDEQFF. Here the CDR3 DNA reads TGCGCCAGCAGCTTGGTGGGGGATGAGCAGTTCTTC.

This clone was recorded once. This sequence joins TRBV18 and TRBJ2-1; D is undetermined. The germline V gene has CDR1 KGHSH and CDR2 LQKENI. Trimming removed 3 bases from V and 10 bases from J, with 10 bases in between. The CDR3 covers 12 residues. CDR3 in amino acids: CASSPPGAEQFF. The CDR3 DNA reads TGTGCCAGCTCACCGCCGGGCGCCGAGCAGTTCTTC.

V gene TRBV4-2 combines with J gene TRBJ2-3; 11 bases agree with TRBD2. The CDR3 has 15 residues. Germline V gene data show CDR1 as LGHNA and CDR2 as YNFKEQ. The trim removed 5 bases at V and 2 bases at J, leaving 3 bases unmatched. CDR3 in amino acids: CASSTSGGVTDTQYF. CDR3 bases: TGTGCCAGCAGCACTAGCGGGGGTGTCACAGATACGCAGTATTTT.

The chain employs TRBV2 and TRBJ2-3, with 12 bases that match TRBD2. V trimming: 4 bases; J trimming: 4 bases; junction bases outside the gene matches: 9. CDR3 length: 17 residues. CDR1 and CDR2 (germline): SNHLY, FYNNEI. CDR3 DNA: TGTGCCAGCAGTGTTTCTAGCGGGGGGGCCGTGGCAGATACGCAGTATTTT. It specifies CASSVSSGGAVADTQYF.

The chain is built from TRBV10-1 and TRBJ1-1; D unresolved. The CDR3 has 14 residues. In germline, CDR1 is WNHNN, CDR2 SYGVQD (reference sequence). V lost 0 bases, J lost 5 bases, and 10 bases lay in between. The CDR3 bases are TGCGCCAGCAGTGAGTCGCCGGGTCGGACTGAAGCTTTCTTT. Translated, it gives CASSESPGRTEAFF.

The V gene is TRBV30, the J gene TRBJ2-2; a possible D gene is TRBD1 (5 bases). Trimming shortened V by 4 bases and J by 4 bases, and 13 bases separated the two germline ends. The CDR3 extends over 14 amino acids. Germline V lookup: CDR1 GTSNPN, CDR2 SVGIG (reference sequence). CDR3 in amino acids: CAWKGSRSTGELFF. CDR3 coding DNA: TGTGCCTGGAAGGGGTCGCGGTCCACCGGGGAGCTGTTTTTT.

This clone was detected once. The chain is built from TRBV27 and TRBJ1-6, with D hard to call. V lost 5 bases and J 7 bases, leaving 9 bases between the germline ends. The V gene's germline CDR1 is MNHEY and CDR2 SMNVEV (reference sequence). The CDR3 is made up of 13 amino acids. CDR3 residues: CASSPWTNSPLHF. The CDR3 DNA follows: TGTGCCAGCAGTCCCTGGACCAATTCACCCCTCCACTTT.

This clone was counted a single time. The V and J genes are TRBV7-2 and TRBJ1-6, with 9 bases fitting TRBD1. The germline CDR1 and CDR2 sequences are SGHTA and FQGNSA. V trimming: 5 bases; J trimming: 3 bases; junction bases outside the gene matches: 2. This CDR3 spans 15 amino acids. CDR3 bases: TGTGCCAGCAGCCCGGACAGGGGCTATAATTCACCCCTCCACTTT. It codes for CASSPDRGYNSPLHF.

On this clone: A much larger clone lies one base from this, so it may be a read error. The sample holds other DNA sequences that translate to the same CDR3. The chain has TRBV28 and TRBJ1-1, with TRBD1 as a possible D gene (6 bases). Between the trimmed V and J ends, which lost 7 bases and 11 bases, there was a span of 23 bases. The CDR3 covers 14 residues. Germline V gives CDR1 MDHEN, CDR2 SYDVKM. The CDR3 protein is CASTQPTGGIGAFF. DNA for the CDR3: TGTGCCAGCACCCAGCCGACAGGAGGCATAGGGGCTTTCTTT.

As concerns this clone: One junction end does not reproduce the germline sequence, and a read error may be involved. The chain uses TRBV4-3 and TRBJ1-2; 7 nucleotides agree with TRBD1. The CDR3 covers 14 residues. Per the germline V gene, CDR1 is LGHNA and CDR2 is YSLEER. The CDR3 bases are TGCGCCAGCAGCCAAGAATCCAGGGGGTATGACTACACCTTC. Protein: CASSQESRGYDYTF.

CDR3 nucleotide sequence: TGTGCCAGCAGTTACGGCATCGCTAATGAAAAACTGTTTTTT. Protein: CASSYGIANEKLFF. The gene calls are TRBV6-5 and TRBJ1-4; the D is unclear. The CDR3 is 14 residues long. The germline gives CDR1 MNHEY, CDR2 SVGAGI. V lost 2 bases, J lost 3 bases, and 7 bases lay in between.

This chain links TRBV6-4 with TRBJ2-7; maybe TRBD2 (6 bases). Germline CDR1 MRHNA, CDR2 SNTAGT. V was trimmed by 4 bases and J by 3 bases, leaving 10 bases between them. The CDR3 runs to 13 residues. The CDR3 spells CASSAGESYEQYF. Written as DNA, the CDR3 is TGTGCCAGCAGTGCGGGGGAGAGCTACGAGCAGTACTTC.

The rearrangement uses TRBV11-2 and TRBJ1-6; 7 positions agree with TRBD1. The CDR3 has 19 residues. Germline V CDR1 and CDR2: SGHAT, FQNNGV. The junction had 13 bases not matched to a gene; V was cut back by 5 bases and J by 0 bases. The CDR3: CASSPGTGARSSYNSPLHF. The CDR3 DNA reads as TGTGCCAGCAGCCCCGGAACAGGGGCGAGAAGCTCCTATAATTCACCCCTCCACTTT. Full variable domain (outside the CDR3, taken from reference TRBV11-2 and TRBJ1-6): EAGVAQSPRYKIIEKRQSVAFWCNPISGHATLYWYQQILGQGPKLLIQFQNNGVVDDSQLPKDRFSAERLKGVDSTLKIQPAKLEDSAVYLCASSPGTGARSSYNSPLHFGNGTRLTVT.

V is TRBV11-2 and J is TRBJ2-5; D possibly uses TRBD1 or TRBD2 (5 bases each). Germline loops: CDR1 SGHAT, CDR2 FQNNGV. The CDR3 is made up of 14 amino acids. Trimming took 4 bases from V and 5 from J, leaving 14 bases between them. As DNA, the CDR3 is TGTGCCAGCAGCTCTCGCTGGGGGTTGGAGACCCAGTACTTC. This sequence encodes CASSSRWGLETQYF. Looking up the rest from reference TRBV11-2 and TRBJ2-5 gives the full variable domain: EAGVAQSPRYKIIEKRQSVAFWCNPISGHATLYWYQQILGQGPKLLIQFQNNGVVDDSQLPKDRFSAERLKGVDSTLKIQPAKLEDSAVYLCASSSRWGLETQYFGPGTRLLVL.

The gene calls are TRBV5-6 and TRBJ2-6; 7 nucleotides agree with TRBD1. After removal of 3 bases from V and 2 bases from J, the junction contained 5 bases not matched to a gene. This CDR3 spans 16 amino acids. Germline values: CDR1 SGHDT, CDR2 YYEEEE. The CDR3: CASSYPTGAGANVLTF. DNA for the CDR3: TGTGCCAGCAGCTATCCAACAGGGGCTGGGGCCAACGTCCTGACTTTC. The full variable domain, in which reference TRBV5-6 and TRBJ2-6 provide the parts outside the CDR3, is DAGVTQSPTHLIKTRGQQVTLRCSPKSGHDTVSWYQQALGQGPQFIFQYYEEEERQRGNFPDRFSGHQFPNYSSELNVNALLLGDSALYLCASSYPTGAGANVLTFGAGSRLTVL.

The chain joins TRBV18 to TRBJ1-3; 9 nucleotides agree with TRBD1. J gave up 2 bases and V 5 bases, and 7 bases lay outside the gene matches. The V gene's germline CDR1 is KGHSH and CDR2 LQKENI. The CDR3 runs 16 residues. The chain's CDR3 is CASSDPGQGPGNTIYF. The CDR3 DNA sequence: TGTGCCAGCTCAGATCCGGGACAGGGCCCTGGAAACACCATATATTTT.

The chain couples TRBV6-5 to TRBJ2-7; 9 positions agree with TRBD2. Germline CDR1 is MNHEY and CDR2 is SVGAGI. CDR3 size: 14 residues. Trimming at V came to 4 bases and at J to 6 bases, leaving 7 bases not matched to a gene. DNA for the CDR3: TGTGCCAGCAGTTTACTGGCGGGGGGGCTCGAGCAGTACTTC. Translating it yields CASSLLAGGLEQYF.

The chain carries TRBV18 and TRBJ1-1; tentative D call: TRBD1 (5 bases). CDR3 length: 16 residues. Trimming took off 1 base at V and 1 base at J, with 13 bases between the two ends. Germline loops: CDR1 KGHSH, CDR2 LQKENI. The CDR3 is CASSPREVTANTEAFF. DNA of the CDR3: TGTGCCAGCTCACCACGGGAGGTGACAGCGAACACTGAAGCTTTCTTT.

The chain's CDR3 is CASRGFTGNNQPQHF. The CDR3 bases are TGTGCCAGCAGAGGGTTTACTGGTAACAATCAGCCCCAGCATTTT. V usage is TRBV2 and J usage is TRBJ1-5; D gene ambiguous. Trimming stripped 6 bases from V and 3 bases from J, with 15 bases between. The germline CDR1 and CDR2 sequences are SNHLY and FYNNEI. This CDR3 is built from 15 residues.

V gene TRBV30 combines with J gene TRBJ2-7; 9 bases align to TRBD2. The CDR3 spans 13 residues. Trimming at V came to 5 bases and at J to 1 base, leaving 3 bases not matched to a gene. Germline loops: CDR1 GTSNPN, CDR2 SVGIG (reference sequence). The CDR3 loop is CAWSSGASYEQYF. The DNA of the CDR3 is TGTGCCTGGTCTAGCGGGGCGTCCTACGAGCAGTACTTC.

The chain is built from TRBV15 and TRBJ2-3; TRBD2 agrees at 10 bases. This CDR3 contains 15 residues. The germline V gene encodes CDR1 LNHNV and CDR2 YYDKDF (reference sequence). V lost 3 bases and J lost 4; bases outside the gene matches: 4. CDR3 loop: CATSSISGGADTQYF. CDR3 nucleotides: TGTGCCACCAGCAGTATAAGCGGGGGGGCAGATACGCAGTATTTT.

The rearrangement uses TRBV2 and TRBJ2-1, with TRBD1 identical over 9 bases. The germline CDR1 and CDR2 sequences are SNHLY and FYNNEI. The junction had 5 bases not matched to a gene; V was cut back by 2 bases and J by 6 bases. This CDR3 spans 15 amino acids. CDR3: CASSERGTGINEQFF. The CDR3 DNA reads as TGTGCCAGCAGTGAACGGGGGACAGGGATCAATGAGCAGTTCTTC.

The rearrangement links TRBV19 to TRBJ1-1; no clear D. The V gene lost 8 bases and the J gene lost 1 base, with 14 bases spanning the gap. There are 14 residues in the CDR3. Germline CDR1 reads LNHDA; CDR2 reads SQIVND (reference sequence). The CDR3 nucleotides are TGTGCCAGTGGGGATAGGGCCACGAACACTGAAGCTTTCTTT. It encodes CASGDRATNTEAFF.

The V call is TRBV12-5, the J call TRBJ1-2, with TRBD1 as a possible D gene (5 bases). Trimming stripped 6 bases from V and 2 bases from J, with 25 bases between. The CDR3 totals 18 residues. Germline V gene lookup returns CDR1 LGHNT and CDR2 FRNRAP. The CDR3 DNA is TGTGCTAGTGGGCCTTCCGGGACTGCCTTTCCAGGGAACTATGGCTACACCTTC. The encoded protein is CASGPSGTAFPGNYGYTF.

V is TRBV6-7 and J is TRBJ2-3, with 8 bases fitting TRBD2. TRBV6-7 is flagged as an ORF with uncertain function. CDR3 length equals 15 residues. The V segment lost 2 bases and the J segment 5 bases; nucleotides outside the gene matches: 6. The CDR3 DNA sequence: TGTGCCAGCAGTTACCGGCGGGGGGACATAGATACGCAGTATTTT. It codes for CASSYRRGDIDTQYF.